These 4 T cell receptor beta chains originate from one sample sequenced in a study of T-cell reconstitution after alpha-beta-depleted transplantation in children. Unique molecular identifiers were used to barcode this TCRbeta library. MiXCR, applied by TCRdb to the PCR reads, yields one record per CDR3 protein. The sample includes about 240,000 distinct CDR3 sequences, roughly 24% of them seen just once. The material sequenced was PBMCs, taken before TCRalphabeta/CD19-depleted stem cell transplant. These receptor sequences come from a girl aged 2 to 10 with Fanconi anemia, due to receive a stem cell transplant.

The rearrangement links TRBV27 to TRBJ2-3; TRBD2 matches at 9 bases. The V gene's germline CDR1 is MNHEY and CDR2 SMNVEV (reference sequence). Trimming cost V 6 bases and J 4 bases; bases outside gene matches: 5. CDR3 length: 14 amino acids. CDR3: CASSIAGAADTQYF. The CDR3 DNA is TGTGCCAGCAGCATAGCGGGAGCGGCAGATACGCAGTATTTT.

The chain couples TRBV29-1 to TRBJ2-7, with 9 nucleotides matching TRBD1. There are 12 residues in the CDR3. Unmatched junction bases numbered 4, after V lost 2 bases and J lost 8 bases. From germline, CDR1 is SQVTM and CDR2 ANQGSEA. The CDR3 sequence: CSVERDREQQYF. The CDR3 DNA reads as TGCAGCGTTGAAAGGGACAGGGAACAGCAGTACTTC.

This chain connects TRBV20-1 to TRBJ1-5; D is possibly TRBD1 (6 bases). Between the trimmed V and J ends, which lost 6 bases and 1 base, there was a span of 19 bases. This CDR3 contains 16 residues. The V gene's germline CDR1 is DFQATT and CDR2 SNEGSKA (reference sequence). CDR3 in amino acids: CSAPLLQGGSNQPQHF. Written as DNA, the CDR3 is TGCAGTGCCCCACTCCTGCAAGGGGGAAGCAATCAGCCCCAGCATTTT.

This clonotype appeared many times. The rearrangement links TRBV12-3 or TRBV12-4 to TRBJ1-1; TRBD1 aligns across 9 bases. The trim removed 3 bases at V and 6 bases at J, leaving 8 bases unmatched. This CDR3 comprises 15 residues. CDR3 protein: CASSLGQGPLSEAFF. CDR3 nucleotides: TGTGCCAGCAGTTTGGGACAGGGTCCCCTCTCTGAAGCTTTCTTT.